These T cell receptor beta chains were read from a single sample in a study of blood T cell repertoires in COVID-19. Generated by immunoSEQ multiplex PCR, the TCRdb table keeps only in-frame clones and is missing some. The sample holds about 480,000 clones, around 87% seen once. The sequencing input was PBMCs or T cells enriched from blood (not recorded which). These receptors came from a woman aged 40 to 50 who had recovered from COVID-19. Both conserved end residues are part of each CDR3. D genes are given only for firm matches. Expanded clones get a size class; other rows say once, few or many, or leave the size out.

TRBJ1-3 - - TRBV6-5 TGTGCCAGCAGTTTGGGGGGATTCTCTGGAAACACCATATATTTT CASSLGGFSGNTIYF
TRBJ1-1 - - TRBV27 TGTGCCAGCAGTTTATTGAGAGGGAGCACTGAAGCTTTCTTT CASSLLRGSTEAFF
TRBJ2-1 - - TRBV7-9 TGTGCCAGCAGCCACCCCGCGTTGTCCTACAATGAGCAGTTCTTC CASSHPALSYNEQFF
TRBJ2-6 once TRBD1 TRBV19 TGTGCCAGTACAGGGGGAGTCTCTGGGGCCAACGTCCTGACTTTC CASTGGVSGANVLTF
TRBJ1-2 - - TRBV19 TGTGCCAGTAGTATAGGTCGAGAGAGGTATGGCTACACCTTC CASSIGRERYGYTF
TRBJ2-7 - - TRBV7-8 TGTGCCAGCAGCTTAGACGCGGGCGCCTCCTCCTACGAGCAGTACTTC CASSLDAGASSYEQYF
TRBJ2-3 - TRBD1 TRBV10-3 TGTGCCATCGGAGGACAGGGTGCAGATACGCAGTATTTT CAIGGQGADTQYF
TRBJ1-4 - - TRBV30 TGTGCCTGGAGTGCGGGGACTCGTGAAAAACTGTTTTTT CAWSAGTREKLFF
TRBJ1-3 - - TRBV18 TGTGCCAGCTCACCTGACAGATTTGCTGGAAACACCATATATTTT CASSPDRFAGNTIYF
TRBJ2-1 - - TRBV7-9 TGTGCCAGCAGCTTCCCTCGCTCCCTTAGGGGTGAGCAGTTCTTC CASSFPRSLRGEQFF
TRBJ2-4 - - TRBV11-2 TGTGCCAGCAGCTTGGCGGGACCTTCTCAGTACTTC CASSLAGPSQYF
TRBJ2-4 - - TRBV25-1 TGTGCCAGCAGTGCAGGAGGGTCCAAAAACATTCAGTACTTC CASSAGGSKNIQYF
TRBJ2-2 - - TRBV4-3 TGCGCCAGCAGCCAAGAACCAGGACTTAACACCGGGGAGCTGTTTTTT CASSQEPGLNTGELFF
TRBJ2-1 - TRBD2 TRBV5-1 TGCGCCAGCAGCTTGGATGCTAGCGGGTCCTACAATGAGCAGTTCTTC CASSLDASGSYNEQFF
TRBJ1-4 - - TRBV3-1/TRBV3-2 TGTGCCAGCAGCCTCCAACGGGACATCGCTTTT CASSLQRDIAF
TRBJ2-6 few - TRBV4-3 TGCGCCAGCAGCCAAGTAAACTCTGGGGCCAACGTCCTGACTTTC CASSQVNSGANVLTF
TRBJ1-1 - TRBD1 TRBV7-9 TGTGCCAGCAGCCGGGGACAGGGGGCTTGGGGAGCTTTCTTT CASSRGQGAWGAFF
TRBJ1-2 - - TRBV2 TGTGCCAGCAGTGAAGCGCCTTCTAGTTTCGGGACCTTC CASSEAPSSFGTF
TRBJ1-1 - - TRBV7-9 TGTGCCAGCAGCGACAGGAACACTGAAGCTTTCTTT CASSDRNTEAFF
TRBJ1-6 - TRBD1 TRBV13 TGTGCCAGCAGCCGGGACAGGGATTCACCCCTCCACTTT CASSRDRDSPLHF
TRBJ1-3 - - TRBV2 TGTGCCAGCAGTGAAGGTATGCAGGGAACTGGAAACACCATATATTTT CASSEGMQGTGNTIYF
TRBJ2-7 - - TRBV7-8 TGTGCCAGCAGCCGAGAGGCTAGCGTAGCCTACGAGCAGTACTTC CASSREASVAYEQYF
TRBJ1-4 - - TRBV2 TGTGCCAGCAGTGAAGGAGGGATTGGGGATGAAAAACTGTTTTTT CASSEGGIGDEKLFF
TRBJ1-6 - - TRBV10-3 TGTGCCATCAAGAGTGGCGGGCGAAATGGTTCACCCCTCCACTTT CAIKSGGRNGSPLHF
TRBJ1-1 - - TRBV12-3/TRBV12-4 TGTGCCAGCAGTTTCATCCAGGACACTGAAGCTTTCTTT CASSFIQDTEAFF
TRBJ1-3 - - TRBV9 TGTGCCAGCAGCGCCGCCGGGACACCAACTGGAAACACCATATATTTT CASSAAGTPTGNTIYF
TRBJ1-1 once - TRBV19 TGTGCCCTCGGGGATACTGAAGCTTTCTTT CALGDTEAFF
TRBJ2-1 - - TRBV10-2 TGCGCCAGCCAAAGACTAGGCCATATTTTCAATGAGCAGTTCTTC CASQRLGHIFNEQFF
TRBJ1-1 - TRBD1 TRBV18 TGTGCCAGCTCACCACGGACAGGACTTTTGAGCGCTTTCTTT CASSPRTGLLSAFF
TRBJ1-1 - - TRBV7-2 TGTGCCAGCAGCTTAGCGCAGGGGAACACTGAAGCTTTCTTT CASSLAQGNTEAFF
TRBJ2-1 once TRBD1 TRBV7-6 TGTGCCAGCAGCTTCGACAGGGTGTCCTACAATGAGCAGTTCTTC CASSFDRVSYNEQFF
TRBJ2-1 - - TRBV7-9 TGTGCCAGCAGCTTAGGGACAGCGCTAACACCGTTCTTC CASSLGTALTPFF
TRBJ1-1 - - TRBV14 TGTGCCAGCAGCGAGGCTCTTCTGAGGTTCGTGGATACTGAAGCTTTCTTT CASSEALLRFVDTEAFF
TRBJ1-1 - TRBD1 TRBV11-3 TGTGCCAGCAGCCGAGAGGGGGCGAACACTGAAGCTTTCTTT CASSREGANTEAFF
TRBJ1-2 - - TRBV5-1 TGCGCCAGCAGCTTGTGGGACAAAGGGGGCTACACCTTC CASSLWDKGGYTF
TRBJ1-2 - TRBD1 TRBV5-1 TGCGCCAGCAGCATAGACAGGGGTCCCTATGGCTACACCTTC CASSIDRGPYGYTF
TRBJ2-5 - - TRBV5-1 TGCGCCAGCAGCCCCTTTGATACTGAGACCCAGTACTTC CASSPFDTETQYF